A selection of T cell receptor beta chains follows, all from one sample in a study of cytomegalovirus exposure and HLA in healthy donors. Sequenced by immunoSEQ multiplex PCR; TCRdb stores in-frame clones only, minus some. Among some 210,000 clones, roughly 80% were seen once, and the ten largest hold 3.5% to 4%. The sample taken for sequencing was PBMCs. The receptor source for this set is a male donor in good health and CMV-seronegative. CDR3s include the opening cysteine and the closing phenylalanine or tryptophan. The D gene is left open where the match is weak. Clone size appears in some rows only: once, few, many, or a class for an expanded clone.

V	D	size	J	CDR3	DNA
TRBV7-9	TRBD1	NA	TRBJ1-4	CASSKQQGAGLRNEKLFF	TGTGCCAGCAGCAAGCAACAGGGGGCCGGACTAAGAAATGAAAAACTGTTTTTT
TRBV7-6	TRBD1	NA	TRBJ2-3	CASSFRGQGPTDTQYF	TGTGCCAGCAGCTTTAGGGGACAGGGGCCCACAGATACGCAGTATTTT
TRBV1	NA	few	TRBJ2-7	CTSSQGRLKVRQTQSGKYF	TGCACCAGCAGCCAAGGACGGCTTAAGGTCCGACAGACCCAATCTGGGAAGTACTTC
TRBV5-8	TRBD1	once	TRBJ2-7	CASSAGQVTYEQYF	TGTGCCAGCAGCGCGGGACAGGTGACCTACGAGCAGTACTTC
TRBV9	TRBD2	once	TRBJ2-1	CASSARGRLAGDVGEQFF	TGTGCCAGCAGCGCCCGCGGGAGGCTAGCGGGAGATGTAGGTGAGCAGTTCTTC
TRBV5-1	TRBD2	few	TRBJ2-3	CASSSKITSGREDTQYF	TGCGCCAGCAGCTCTAAAATCACTAGCGGGAGGGAGGATACGCAGTATTTT
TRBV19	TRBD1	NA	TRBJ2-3	CASRGQGGGEDTQYF	TGTGCCAGTAGGGGACAGGGTGGTGGAGAAGATACGCAGTATTTT
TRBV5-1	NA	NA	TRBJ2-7	CASSQFGQSYEQYF	TGCGCCAGCAGCCAGTTCGGACAGTCCTACGAGCAGTACTTC
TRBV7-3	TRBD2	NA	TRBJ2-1	CASSFIAGGPVQEQFF	TGTGCCAGCAGCTTCATAGCGGGAGGGCCGGTGCAAGAGCAGTTCTTC
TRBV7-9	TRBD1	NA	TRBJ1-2	CASSFAPGGRNRVGGYTF	TGTGCCAGCAGCTTTGCCCCAGGGGGCCGTAATAGGGTTGGTGGCTACACCTTC
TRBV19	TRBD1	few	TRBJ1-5	CASSMRGPNQPQHF	TGTGCCAGTAGTATGAGGGGGCCCAATCAGCCCCAGCATTTT
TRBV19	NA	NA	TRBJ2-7	CASSPRLATYEQYF	TGTGCCAGTAGTCCACGCCTCGCTACCTACGAGCAGTACTTC
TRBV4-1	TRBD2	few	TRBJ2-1	CASSQDGLAGSSYNEQFF	TGCGCCAGCAGCCAAGATGGGCTAGCGGGGAGCTCCTACAATGAGCAGTTCTTC
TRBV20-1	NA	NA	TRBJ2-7	CSAPFYEQYF	TGCAGTGCCCCTTTCTACGAGCAGTACTTC
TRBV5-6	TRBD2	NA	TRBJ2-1	CASSLARTRPLYNEQFF	TGTGCCAGCAGCTTGGCCCGGACTAGGCCTCTCTACAATGAGCAGTTCTTC
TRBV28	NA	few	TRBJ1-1	CASLPGGGRETEAFF	TGTGCCAGCCTACCCGGCGGAGGGAGGGAGACTGAAGCTTTCTTT
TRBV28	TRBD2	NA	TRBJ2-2	CASSLGGANTGELFF	TGTGCCAGCAGTCTGGGAGGGGCTAACACCGGGGAGCTGTTTTTT
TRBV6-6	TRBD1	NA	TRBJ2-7	CASSQNPGTGGEQYF	TGTGCCAGCAGCCAGAATCCCGGGACAGGGGGCGAGCAGTACTTC
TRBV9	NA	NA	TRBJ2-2	CASSVDTHADGELFF	TGTGCCAGCAGCGTGGACACCCACGCTGACGGGGAGCTGTTTTTT
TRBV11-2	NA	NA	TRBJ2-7	CASSLGGGPYEQYF	TGTGCCAGCAGCTTAGGAGGTGGCCCCTACGAGCAGTACTTC
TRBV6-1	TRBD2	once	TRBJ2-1	CASSESGTSVYNEQFF	TGTGCCAGCAGTGAATCCGGGACTAGCGTTTATAATGAGCAGTTCTTC
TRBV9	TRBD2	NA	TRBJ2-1	CASSAGLADNNEQFF	TGTGCCAGCAGCGCCGGACTAGCGGACAACAATGAGCAGTTCTTC
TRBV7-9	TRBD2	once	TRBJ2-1	CASSPGTSGRGNEQFF	TGTGCCAGCAGCCCCGGGACTAGCGGGAGAGGGAATGAGCAGTTCTTC
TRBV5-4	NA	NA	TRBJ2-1	CASSSLTSEQFF	TGTGCCAGCAGCTCCCTGACTAGTGAGCAGTTCTTC
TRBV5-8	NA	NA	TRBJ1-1	CASSLDFSSTGKAEAFF	TGTGCCAGCAGCTTGGACTTCTCCTCAACAGGGAAGGCTGAAGCTTTCTTT
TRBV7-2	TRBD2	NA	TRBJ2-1	CASSLGSSGRTEQFF	TGTGCCAGCAGCTTAGGGTCTAGCGGGAGGACTGAGCAGTTCTTC
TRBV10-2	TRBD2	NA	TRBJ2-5	CASSGLAGELEETQYF	TGCGCCAGCAGCGGACTAGCGGGAGAGTTGGAAGAGACCCAGTACTTC
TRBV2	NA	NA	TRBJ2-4	CASSEEVKNIQYF	TGTGCCAGCAGTGAGGAGGTGAAAAACATTCAGTACTTC
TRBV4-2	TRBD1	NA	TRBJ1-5	CASSLLGEGTGINQPQHF	TGTGCCAGCAGCCTCCTCGGGGAAGGGACAGGCATAAATCAGCCCCAGCATTTT
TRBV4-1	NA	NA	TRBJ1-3	CASSQEGQGFGNTIYF	TGCGCCAGCAGCCAAGAAGGTCAGGGTTTCGGAAACACCATATATTTT
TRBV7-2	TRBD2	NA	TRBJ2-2	CASRVGLNTGELFF	TGTGCCAGCAGGGTGGGACTAAACACCGGGGAGCTGTTTTTT
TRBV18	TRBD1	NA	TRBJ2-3	CASSPGQGTTDTQYF	TGTGCCAGCTCACCTGGACAGGGGACCACAGATACGCAGTATTTT
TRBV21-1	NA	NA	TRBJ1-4	CASIPGEALNEKLFF	TGTGCCAGCATTCCGGGGGAAGCTCTTAATGAAAAACTGTTTTTT
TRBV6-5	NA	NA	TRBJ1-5	CASSYGPISNQPQHF	TGTGCCAGCAGTTACGGGCCGATTAGCAATCAGCCCCAGCATTTT
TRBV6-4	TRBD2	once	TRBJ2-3	CASSDTTSGRGSTQYF	TGTGCCAGCAGTGATACCACTAGCGGGAGGGGGTCCACGCAGTATTTT
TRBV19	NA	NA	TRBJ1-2	CASSLRASNYGYTF	TGTGCCAGTAGTCTGAGGGCCTCTAACTATGGCTACACCTTC
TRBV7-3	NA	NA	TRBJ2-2	CASSLQGRSTGELFF	TGTGCCAGCAGCTTACAGGGTAGGAGCACCGGGGAGCTGTTTTTT
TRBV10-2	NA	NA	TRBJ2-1	CASSVTRDSQFF	TGCGCCAGCAGTGTCACCCGGGACTCCCAGTTCTTC
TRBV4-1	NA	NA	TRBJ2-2	CASSHGSNTGELFF	TGCGCCAGCAGCCACGGGTCAAACACCGGGGAGCTGTTTTTT
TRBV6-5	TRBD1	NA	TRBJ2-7	CASRQGTGNYEQYF	TGTGCCAGCAGGCAAGGGACAGGGAACTACGAGCAGTACTTC
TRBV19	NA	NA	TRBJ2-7	CASSSGTLPSYEQYF	TGTGCCAGTAGTTCGGGGACTTTACCCAGCTACGAGCAGTACTTC
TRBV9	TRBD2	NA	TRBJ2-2	CASSVATGTSGSKGGGELFF	TGTGCCAGCAGCGTAGCTACCGGGACTAGCGGGAGCAAGGGGGGCGGGGAGCTGTTTTTT
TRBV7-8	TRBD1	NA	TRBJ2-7	CASSPEVIWGQGFYEQYF	TGTGCCAGCAGCCCCGAGGTAATATGGGGACAGGGGTTCTACGAGCAGTACTTC
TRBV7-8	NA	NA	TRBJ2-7	CASSLAPQATYEQYF	TGTGCCAGCAGCTTAGCACCTCAGGCTACCTACGAGCAGTACTTC
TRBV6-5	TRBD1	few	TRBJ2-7	CASSTSGGEQYF	TGTGCCAGCAGCACATCAGGGGGCGAGCAGTACTTC
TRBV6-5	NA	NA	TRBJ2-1	CASGGNNEQFF	TGTGCCAGCGGAGGGAACAATGAGCAGTTCTTC
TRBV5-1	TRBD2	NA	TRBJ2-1	CASSLGLAGVNEQFF	TGCGCCAGCAGCTTAGGACTAGCGGGAGTGAATGAGCAGTTCTTC
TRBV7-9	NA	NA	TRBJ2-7	CSSSPGGGTYEQYF	TGTTCCAGCAGCCCAGGTGGCGGGACCTACGAGCAGTACTTC
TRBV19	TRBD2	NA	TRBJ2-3	CASRPGRATDTQYF	TGTGCCAGTAGACCCGGGAGGGCAACAGATACGCAGTATTTT
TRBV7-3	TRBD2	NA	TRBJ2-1	CASSSAGTSGTEQFF	TGTGCCAGCAGCTCAGCCGGGACTAGCGGGACTGAGCAGTTCTTC
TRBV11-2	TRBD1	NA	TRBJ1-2	CASSLASGTGPLEGYTF	TGTGCCAGCAGCTTAGCCTCCGGGACAGGCCCATTGGAGGGCTACACCTTC
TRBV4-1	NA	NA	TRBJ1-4	CASSQDRGGFEKLFF	TGCGCCAGCAGCCAAGATCGGGGGGGTTTTGAAAAACTGTTTTTT
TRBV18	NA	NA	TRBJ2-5	CASSQDQGQETQYF	TGCGCCAGCTCACAAGACCAGGGGCAGGAGACCCAGTACTTC
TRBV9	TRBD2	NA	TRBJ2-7	CASSVGTSGLREQYF	TGTGCCAGCAGCGTAGGGACTAGCGGCTTACGCGAGCAGTACTTC
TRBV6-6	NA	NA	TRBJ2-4	CASSSMAVKNIQYF	TGTGCCAGCAGTAGCATGGCGGTCAAAAACATTCAGTACTTC